A selection of T cell receptor beta chains follows, all from one sample in a study of control samples from healthy donors and cancer patients. Only in-frame clones appear in the TCRdb table, and some are missing; sequencing was by immunoSEQ multiplex PCR. This table has 120,000 to 150,000 clones, approximately 93% appearing once. The sequenced sample consisted of blood. The source is a young man in good health. The CDR3 runs from the conserved cysteine through the conserved F or W. D genes are given only for firm matches. Clone size, where shown, is once, few, many, or a class for clones that have expanded.

v_gene,abundance,j_gene,d_gene,CDR3nt,CDR3aa
TRBV7-8,NA,TRBJ2-2,TRBD1,TGTGCCAGCAGCTCCCCCCTCAGGGGGCGGCGCACCGGGGAGCTGTTTTTT,CASSSPLRGRRTGELFF
TRBV5-4,NA,TRBJ2-6,TRBD1,TGTGCCAGCAGCACGGGGACAGGGTCTGGGGCCAACGTCCTGACTTTC,CASSTGTGSGANVLTF
TRBV7-2,NA,TRBJ2-5,NA,TGTGCCAGCAGCTTAGATGCAGGGGTAGGGACCCAGTACTTC,CASSLDAGVGTQYF
TRBV10-3,NA,TRBJ2-2,NA,TGTGCCATCAGTGACAGGGGCACCGGGGAGCTGTTTTTT,CAISDRGTGELFF
TRBV6-2/TRBV6-3,NA,TRBJ1-2,NA,TGTGCCAGCAGCCCCACAGGAGATGGCTACACCTTC,CASSPTGDGYTF
TRBV9,NA,TRBJ2-3,NA,TGTGCCAGTGAACGGGCGCTGGGGGGAGATACGCAGTATTTT,CASERALGGDTQYF
TRBV28,NA,TRBJ2-3,NA,TGTGCCAGCAGTTTATCTAGCCGGGGGACTAGCACAGATACGCAGTATTTT,CASSLSSRGTSTDTQYF
TRBV6-1,NA,TRBJ1-3,NA,TGTGCCAGCAGTGAAAGGAGCGGACCTGAAAACACCATATATTTT,CASSERSGPENTIYF
TRBV5-1,NA,TRBJ2-2,TRBD2,TGCGCCAGCAGCCCCCGGACTAGCGGGGGCCGCAACACCGGGGAGCTGTTTTTT,CASSPRTSGGRNTGELFF
TRBV24-1,NA,TRBJ1-1,TRBD1,TGTGCCACCGGGACAGGGCCGTCTGAAGCTTTCTTT,CATGTGPSEAFF
TRBV4-3,once,TRBJ2-1,TRBD2,TGCGCCAGCAGCTCGACGGCTAGCGGGGGCCAAAACTCCTACAATGAGCAGTTCTTC,CASSSTASGGQNSYNEQFF
TRBV5-8,NA,TRBJ1-5,NA,TGTGCCAGCAGCTCCCATCTTAATCAGCCCCAGCATTTT,CASSSHLNQPQHF
TRBV4-2,once,TRBJ2-1,NA,TGTGCCAGCAGCCAAGTAGTGTCACGGGGGAGGTCCTACAATGAGCAGTTCTTC,CASSQVVSRGRSYNEQFF
TRBV2,NA,TRBJ2-7,NA,TGTGCCAGCAGCGCGACAGTTATTTCCTACGAGCAGTACTTC,CASSATVISYEQYF
TRBV6-5,NA,TRBJ2-7,NA,TGTGCCAGCAGTTCCCGGCTAATCCCTGGGGTCGAGCAGTACTTC,CASSSRLIPGVEQYF
TRBV23-1,NA,TRBJ1-1,NA,TGCGCCAGCAAACAGGGTAGTACTGAAGCTTTCTTT,CASKQGSTEAFF
TRBV11-2,NA,TRBJ2-7,NA,TGTGCCAGCAGCTTAGGGCCCTCCTACGAGCAGTACTTC,CASSLGPSYEQYF
TRBV3-1/TRBV3-2,NA,TRBJ1-5,TRBD1,TGTGCCAGCAGCCGAACTCGGACAGGGGGAAATCAGCCCCAGCATTTT,CASSRTRTGGNQPQHF
TRBV7-7,NA,TRBJ2-5,TRBD2,TGTGCTAGCAGCTATTCTAGCGGCCAAGAGACCCAGTACTTC,CASSYSSGQETQYF
TRBV12-3/TRBV12-4,once,TRBJ2-7,NA,TGTGCCAGCAGTCGCACGGGCTACGAGCAGTACTTC,CASSRTGYEQYF
TRBV5-4,NA,TRBJ1-4,TRBD1,TGTGCCAGCAGCTTGGACCTATCGGACAGGGGAAATGAAAAACTGTTTTTT,CASSLDLSDRGNEKLFF
TRBV7-3,NA,TRBJ2-7,TRBD2,TGTGCCAGCAGCCCGGGACTAGCGTCTTCCTACGAGCAGTACTTC,CASSPGLASSYEQYF
TRBV5-6,NA,TRBJ2-3,NA,TGTGCCAGCAGCTCCTGGGGACTCCCGGGCCTAGATACGCAGTATTTT,CASSSWGLPGLDTQYF
TRBV7-9,NA,TRBJ1-5,NA,TGTGCCAGCAGCTTGGGTGGCAGGGGCAATCAGCCCCAGCATTTT,CASSLGGRGNQPQHF
TRBV18,NA,TRBJ1-3,TRBD1,TGTGCCAGCTCAACACGGGGACAGGAAGTGGGCTCTGGAAACACCATATATTTT,CASSTRGQEVGSGNTIYF
TRBV3-1/TRBV3-2,NA,TRBJ2-3,NA,TGTGCCAGCAGCCAACCCCGGCAGGGGGGGGCCAGATATACGCAGTATTTT,CASSQPRQGGARYTQYF
TRBV29-1,once,TRBJ2-7,TRBD1,TGCAGCGTCGGGACAGGGTACGAGCAGTACTTC,CSVGTGYEQYF
TRBV5-1,once,TRBJ1-3,NA,TGCGCCAGCAGCTTGGTGGGGGATACTGGAAACACCATATATTTT,CASSLVGDTGNTIYF
TRBV19,NA,TRBJ2-2,NA,TGTGCCAGTAGGGGCGGGGCAGACACCGGGGAGCTGTTTTTT,CASRGGADTGELFF
TRBV12-3/TRBV12-4,NA,TRBJ1-1,NA,TGTGCCAGCAGTTTAGTGCGGGGAGCAGAAGCTTTCTTT,CASSLVRGAEAFF
TRBV6-6,NA,TRBJ1-4,NA,TGTGCCAGCAGTTACTCCCGGGAAAAACTGTTTTTT,CASSYSREKLFF
TRBV30,NA,TRBJ2-1,TRBD2,TGTGCCTGGAGCACCTCCGGGGGGTCCAATGAGCAGTTCTTC,CAWSTSGGSNEQFF
TRBV10-3,NA,TRBJ2-3,TRBD1,TGTGCCATCCGGGACAGGGGGCGTCGAGGCACAGATACGCAGTATTTT,CAIRDRGRRGTDTQYF
TRBV6-5,NA,TRBJ1-2,NA,TGTGCCAGCAGTCCAAGGGGGGACGGCTACACCTTC,CASSPRGDGYTF